This T cell receptor (beta chain) originates from a study of long-term antiretroviral therapy in people with HIV. No donor had fewer than one pre-ART PBMC sample or fewer than two post-ART PBMC samples. Notes on this clone: The target antigen is unknown.

Researchers ran immunoSEQ v3.0 at survey level. This table comes from immunoSEQ multiplex PCR, and its TCRdb copy is limited to in-frame clones, with some not included. In the table there are tens of thousands of clones, 80% to 85% of which are singletons. General study results and limits: Missing from the dataset were any data on ART adherence, viral resistance or therapy changes. All time points showed a repertoire dominated by clones expanded before ART.

The germline CDR1 and CDR2 sequences are LGHNA and YSLEER. V lost 0 bases and J lost 4, with 8 bases in between. This CDR3 has 14 amino acids. The chain has TRBV4-3 and TRBJ2-3; no clear D gene. The source was unsorted PBMCs, collected 0.1 years before starting antiretroviral therapy. The sequence was obtained from a man between 40 and 49 years old with HIV. In nucleotides, the CDR3 is TGCGCCAGCAGCCAAGACGAAACAGCAGATACGCAGTATTTT. Its protein product is CASSQDETADTQYF.